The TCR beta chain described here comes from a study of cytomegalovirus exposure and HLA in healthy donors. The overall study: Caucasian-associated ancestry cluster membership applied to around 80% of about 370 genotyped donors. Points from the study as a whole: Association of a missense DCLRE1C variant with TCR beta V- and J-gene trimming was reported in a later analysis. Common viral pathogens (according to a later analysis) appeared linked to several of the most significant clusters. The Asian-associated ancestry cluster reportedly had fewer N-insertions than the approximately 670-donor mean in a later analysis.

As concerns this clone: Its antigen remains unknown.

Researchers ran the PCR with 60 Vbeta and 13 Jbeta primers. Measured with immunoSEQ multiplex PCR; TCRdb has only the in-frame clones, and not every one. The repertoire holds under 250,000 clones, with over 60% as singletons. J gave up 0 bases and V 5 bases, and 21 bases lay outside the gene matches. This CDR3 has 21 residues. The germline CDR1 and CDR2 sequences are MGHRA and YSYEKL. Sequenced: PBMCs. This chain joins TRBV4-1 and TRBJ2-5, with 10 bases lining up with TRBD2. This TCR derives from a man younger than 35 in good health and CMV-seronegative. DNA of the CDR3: TGCGCCAGCAGCACCCCAGCGGGAGGGTTTAAATACCGTGGCTACCAAGAGACCCAGTACTTC. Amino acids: CASSTPAGGFKYRGYQETQYF.